This section outlines one TCR beta chain sequence together with its context. Its specificity is not known. This record comes from a study of shared clonotypes between healthy human individuals. Findings and limits, study-wide: Generation probability values for non-shared clonotypes were lower than those for clonotypes shared by all four donors.

Donors had no recently reported acute infections or vaccinations and were HIV-negative. Donors comprised only Caucasian adults living in Nashville, Tennessee. The germline V gene has CDR1 SGHTA and CDR2 FQGNSA. V shed 2 bases, J shed 15 bases, and the junction held 16 bases outside the gene matches. The CDR3 contains 16 residues. Some clones are missing from TCRdb's copy, which holds only in-frame ones; the method was immunoSEQ multiplex PCR. The sample includes over 2 million clones, about 95% of them seen just once. V gene TRBV7-2 combines with J gene TRBJ2-3; TRBD2 matches 11 bases. This TCR derives from a man between 18 and 35 years old in good health. Sample: naive CD4+ T cells sorted from blood. The subset: CD45RA+ positively selected. The DNA of the CDR3 is TGTGCCAGCAGCTTATGGGGACTAGCGGCTCAGGCTAGGCTTTATTTT. This gives the protein CASSLWGLAAQARLYF.